One and the same sample provided the 5 T cell receptor beta chains below, sequenced in a study of regulatory T cells in long-lasting Graves disease. To make TCR beta libraries, researchers used iRepertoire HTBI primers and Arm-PCR of CDR3 regions. Via MiXCR, TCRdb re-called the multiplex PCR reads, giving one row per CDR3 protein. The profile shows around 250,000 distinct CDR3 sequences, about 16% of them singletons. Time point reported: newly diagnosed GD, antithyroid drugs for less than 3 months. The TCR library was made from RNA extracted from PBMCs. The material sequenced was peripheral blood mononuclear cells (PBMCs), taken at new diagnosis, from a patient treated with antithyroid drugs. Every receptor here comes from a female donor with Graves disease.

CDR3 protein: CASSNTGTSGEETQYF. The CDR3 coding sequence is TGTGCCAGCAGCAACACCGGGACTAGCGGAGAAGAGACCCAGTACTTC. The rearrangement joins TRBV5-4 to TRBJ2-5, with 11 positions matching TRBD2. V shed 4 bases, J shed 3 bases, and the junction held 8 bases outside the gene matches. The CDR3 loop spans 16 amino acids. Germline CDR1 reads SGHNT; CDR2 reads YYREEE (reference sequence).

This clonotype was recorded many times. This chain links TRBV24-1 with TRBJ2-7; 10 nucleotides line up with TRBD1. There are 14 residues in the CDR3. Germline CDR1 is KGHDR and CDR2 is SFDVKD. V trimming: 4 bases; J trimming: 7 bases; junction bases outside the gene matches: 6. For the CDR3, the DNA is TGTGCCACCAGTGACCCCGGGACAGGGGTTGAGCAGTACTTC. Translated, it gives CATSDPGTGVEQYF.

The rearrangement links TRBV11-2 to TRBJ2-5, with TRBD2 identical over 12 bases. The CDR3 runs to 17 residues. Germline CDR1 is SGHAT and CDR2 is FQNNGV. Losses at the gene ends were 5 bases for V and 0 bases for J; bases not matched to a gene: 7. CDR3 region: CASSPQTSGGNQETQYF. CDR3 coding DNA: TGTGCCAGCAGCCCTCAGACTAGCGGGGGAAACCAAGAGACCCAGTACTTC.

This clonotype was seen repeatedly, ten times or more. The chain employs TRBV11-3 and TRBJ2-7; 7 positions match TRBD1. The germline V gene has CDR1 SGHNT and CDR2 YENEEA. This CDR3 contains 12 residues. Trimming took 8 bases from V and 5 from J; bases not matched to a gene: 6. DNA of the CDR3: TGTGCCAGCGACACAGGGGAAGACGAGCAGTACTTC. As protein: CASDTGEDEQYF.

The sample holds many counts of this clonotype. The V gene is TRBV5-1, the J gene TRBJ1-4; D perhaps matches TRBD1 (5 bases). Trimming left V 4 bases short and J 0 bases short, with 7 bases between. The germline CDR1 and CDR2 sequences are SGHRS and YFSETQ. The CDR3 runs 14 residues. The CDR3 protein is CASSETATNEKLFF. CDR3 DNA sequence: TGCGCCAGCAGCGAGACAGCAACTAATGAAAAACTGTTTTTT. The full variable domain, with the rest looked up from reference TRBV5-1 and TRBJ1-4, is KAGVTQTPRYLIKTRGQQVTLSCSPISGHRSVSWYQQTPGQGLQFLFEYFSETQRNKGNFPGRFSGRQFSNSRSEMNVSTLELGDSALYLCASSETATNEKLFFGSGTQLSVL.